This is a list of T cell receptor beta chains from one sample in a study of T cell repertoires in cytomegalovirus infection. TCRdb re-analysed the reads in MiXCR, keeping a single row per CDR3 protein. The table lists approximately 500,000 distinct CDR3 sequences, around 27% of them singletons. The sequenced material came from PBMCs. The origin of the receptors is a human donor in good health (CMV status not recorded). Some clones in this sample may be carry-over from other donors' samples. Each CDR3 is given with its conserved first and last residue. A D gene is named only where the DNA matches it firmly. A row's size may be missing; if present it is once, few, many or a size class.

size	V	D	J	DNA	CDR3
.	TRBV7-6	.	TRBJ2-1	TGTGCCAGCAGCTTAGGTGCAAGTACCTACAATGAGCAGTTCTTC	CASSLGASTYNEQFF
few	TRBV7-9	.	TRBJ1-2	TGTGCCAGCAGCCTCGGGTTCGACGCCGGAAGCTACACCTTC	CASSLGFDAGSYTF
few	TRBV20-1	.	TRBJ1-4	TGCAGTGGCAAAAGGGGTGAAAAACTGTTTTTT	CSGKRGEKLFF
.	TRBV11-2	.	TRBJ2-1	TGTGCCAGCAGCTTAGATAACCGGGACCCGCGGCAGTTCTTC	CASSLDNRDPRQFF
.	TRBV5-5	.	TRBJ2-3	TGTGCCAGCAGACGGGCAGGGTCAGATACGCAGTATTTT	CASRRAGSDTQYF
.	TRBV6-5	.	TRBJ1-1	TGTGCCAGCAGTTTTAGCCCCCGGCGGGGGAGCACTGAAGCTTTCTTT	CASSFSPRRGSTEAFF
.	TRBV19	TRBD2	TRBJ2-5	TGTGCCAGTAGTAAACGGACTAGCGGGAGAGGCGAGACCCAGTACTTC	CASSKRTSGRGETQYF
many	TRBV10-3	.	TRBJ1-4	TGTGCCATCAGCGTGGGACCGACTAATGAAAAACTGTTTTTT	CAISVGPTNEKLFF
.	TRBV29-1	TRBD1	TRBJ1-1	TGCAGCGTTGAAGTTTTAGGAGGGGGCAACACTGAAGCTTTCTTT	CSVEVLGGGNTEAFF
once	TRBV24-1	.	TRBJ2-1	TGTGCCACCAGTGATGGGTTAGCGCAGAGCTACAATGAGCAGTTCTTC	CATSDGLAQSYNEQFF
.	TRBV13	TRBD2	TRBJ2-3	TGTGCCAGCAGCTGGGCCACTAGCGGTGGGGCTACAGATACGCAGTATTTT	CASSWATSGGATDTQYF
.	TRBV29-1	.	TRBJ2-1	TGCAGCGTTGAAGAGTTGATAGGGCCTGAGTCCTACAATGAGCAGTTCTTC	CSVEELIGPESYNEQFF
.	TRBV18	.	TRBJ1-2	TGTGCCAGCTCACCACCGATTAAGAATAGGGGTAATGGCTACACCTTC	CASSPPIKNRGNGYTF
.	TRBV20-1	.	TRBJ2-3	TGCAGTGCTAGGGACAGAGCAACTAGCACAGATACGCAGTATTTT	CSARDRATSTDTQYF
few	TRBV7-8	.	TRBJ1-4	TGTGCCAGCAGCCCGAGTCAGGGGTATGAAAAACTGTTTTTT	CASSPSQGYEKLFF
many	TRBV7-3	TRBD1	TRBJ1-1	TGTGCCAGCAGCGGAGGACAGGGTTGGACTGAAGCTTTCTTT	CASSGGQGWTEAFF
few	TRBV18	.	TRBJ2-1	TGTGCCAGCTCACCACGGGCGAATCGGTCCTACAATGAGCAGTTCTTC	CASSPRANRSYNEQFF
.	TRBV3-1	.	TRBJ2-6	TGTGCCAGCTTGGCGGCTGGGGCCAACGTCCTGACTTTC	CASLAAGANVLTF
few	TRBV7-9	TRBD1	TRBJ1-2	TGTGCCAGCAGCTTCCGGGACAGCGGAGGCTACACCTTC	CASSFRDSGGYTF
.	TRBV11-2	.	TRBJ2-1	TGTGCCAGCAGCTTATTCCATAGCGCTAGCTCCTACAATGAGCAGTTCTTC	CASSLFHSASSYNEQFF
many	TRBV7-8	.	TRBJ2-3	TGTGCCAGCAGCCCGAGGACTGCGTATTTT	CASSPRTAYF
many	TRBV7-2	TRBD2	TRBJ2-5	TGTGCCAGCAGCATGTGGACTAGCGGGAGCGGAGAGACCCAGTACTTC	CASSMWTSGSGETQYF
.	TRBV7-6	.	TRBJ2-5	TGTGCCAGCAGCTTAGAGGCACTGGCTGAGACCCAGTACTTC	CASSLEALAETQYF
.	TRBV28	.	TRBJ1-4	TGTGCCAGCAGTTCAGTGACAGGAAGGCAGGGTGAAAAACTGTTTTTT	CASSSVTGRQGEKLFF
.	TRBV7-8	.	TRBJ1-2	TGTGCCAGCAGCTTAAGGGGTGTGGGGGGAGCCTATGGCTACACCTTC	CASSLRGVGGAYGYTF
many	TRBV6-1	TRBD2	TRBJ2-3	TGTGCCAGCAGTCCGGGACTAGCTGTCGGCACAGATACGCAGTATTTT	CASSPGLAVGTDTQYF
.	TRBV23-1	.	TRBJ2-6	TGCGCCAGCAGTCAAAGAGTCGCCTCTGGGGCCAACGTCCTGACTTTC	CASSQRVASGANVLTF
few	TRBV12-3/TRBV12-4	TRBD2	TRBJ2-3	TGTGCCAGCAGTTTCTTGGGACTAGCGGGAGGAAGCACGCAGTATTTT	CASSFLGLAGGSTQYF
few	TRBV29-1	.	TRBJ2-1	TGCAGCGTTGTGGCTCCATCGGAGCAGTTCTTC	CSVVAPSEQFF
few	TRBV4-1	.	TRBJ2-1	TGCGCCAGCAGCCAACCCAATCACAATGAGCAGTTCTTC	CASSQPNHNEQFF
once	TRBV18	.	TRBJ2-7	TGTGCCAGCTCACCACCGGAGGGACGGGATACCTACGAGCAGTACTTC	CASSPPEGRDTYEQYF
once	TRBV7-6	.	TRBJ2-1	TGTGCCAGCAGCCAGAACCGACAGTCGACGACGAACAATGAGCAGTTCTTC	CASSQNRQSTTNNEQFF
.	TRBV30	TRBD2	TRBJ2-1	TGTGCCTTCGGGACTAGCGGCATCAATGAGCAGTTCTTC	CAFGTSGINEQFF
.	TRBV25-1	TRBD1	TRBJ1-1	TGTGCCAGCAGTGAATCCTTGACAGGGGGCACTGAAGCTTTCTTT	CASSESLTGGTEAFF
.	TRBV15	.	TRBJ1-2	TGTGCCACCAGCAGAGACCTCAGGGAAACCTACTACACCTTC	CATSRDLRETYYTF
.	TRBV6-1	.	TRBJ2-4	TGTGCCAGCAGTAACGTGGACATTCAGTACTTC	CASSNVDIQYF
.	TRBV4-1	.	TRBJ2-3	TGCGCCAGCAGCCAAGGGGGCCTGTACACAGATACGCAGTATTTT	CASSQGGLYTDTQYF
few	TRBV7-9	TRBD2	TRBJ2-4	TGTGCCAGCAGCTCAGGACTAGACATTCAGTACTTC	CASSSGLDIQYF
.	TRBV6-5	TRBD1	TRBJ1-1	TGTGCCAGCAGTAAGACAGGGCGGAACACTGAAGCTTTCTTT	CASSKTGRNTEAFF
.	TRBV7-9	.	TRBJ1-5	TGTGCCAGCAGCCGAGAAAGTCAGCCCCAGCATTTT	CASSRESQPQHF
few	TRBV6-2/TRBV6-3	.	TRBJ2-3	TGTGCCCCGCCGGGTAGGGGCTCAACAGATACGCAGTATTTT	CAPPGRGSTDTQYF
.	TRBV6-2/TRBV6-3	.	TRBJ1-5	TGTGCCAGCACTTTAGGGTTCGTCCAGCCCCAGCATTTT	CASTLGFVQPQHF
.	TRBV9	.	TRBJ2-1	TGTGCCAGCAGCGCCCAGGGGGCGGGAGGGATCTACAATGAGCAGTTCTTC	CASSAQGAGGIYNEQFF
few	TRBV11-2	.	TRBJ2-2	TGTGCCAGCAGCCTCAGGGGGGCGGGCACCGGGGAGCTGTTTTTT	CASSLRGAGTGELFF
.	TRBV18	TRBD2	TRBJ2-3	TGTGCCAGCTCAACTGTAGCGGGAGATACAGATACGCAGTATTTT	CASSTVAGDTDTQYF
.	TRBV11-3	.	TRBJ2-3	TGTGCCAGCAGCTTAGCCGCGCGAGATACGCAGTATTTT	CASSLAARDTQYF
few	TRBV7-2	.	TRBJ1-1	TGTGCCAGCAGCTTAGCGGTTCGGACTGAAGCTTTCTTT	CASSLAVRTEAFF
few	TRBV10-3	.	TRBJ1-1	TGTGCCATCAGTCAGACAGGAAAGAACACTGAAGCTTTCTTT	CAISQTGKNTEAFF
few	TRBV12-3/TRBV12-4	.	TRBJ1-5	TGTGCCAGCAGTTTAACAGGGCCTCAACAGCCCCAGCATTTT	CASSLTGPQQPQHF
.	TRBV5-5	.	TRBJ1-5	TGTGCCAGCAGCTTGGACACGCAACAGCCCCAGCATTTT	CASSLDTQQPQHF
.	TRBV7-9	TRBD1	TRBJ1-5	TGTGCCAGCAGCTTAGGACAGGGCGAACAGCCCCAGCATTTT	CASSLGQGEQPQHF
.	TRBV28	.	TRBJ2-7	TGTGCCAGCAGTCCCCGACCGGGCTCCTACGAGCAGTACTTC	CASSPRPGSYEQYF
few	TRBV5-4	.	TRBJ1-4	TGTGCCAGCAGCTGGGGCCAGGGAACTAATGAAAAACTGTTTTTT	CASSWGQGTNEKLFF
few	TRBV27	.	TRBJ1-6	TGTGCCAGCAGTTTGTACCTACCCAGGGGTTCACCCCTCCACTTT	CASSLYLPRGSPLHF